The present entry profiles one TCR beta chain with its context. Germline V CDR1 and CDR2: KGHSH, LQKENI. The CDR3 loop spans 15 amino acids. The junction had 7 bases not matched to a gene; V was cut back by 3 bases and J by 8 bases. This specimen comes from a study of cytotoxic CD8 clonotypes in ibrutinib-treated CLL. The method was immunoSEQ multiplex PCR; TCRdb's version includes in-frame clones alone and lacks a portion of them. The sample contains fewer than 150,000 clones, 84% of which appear only once. Sequences were derived from PBMCs, sampled after 24 months of ibrutinib treatment. The clonotype originates from a human donor with chronic lymphocytic leukemia. This chain connects TRBV18 to TRBJ1-4; 9 bases map to TRBD1. CDR3: CASSPSGQGVEKLFF. CDR3 nucleotides: TGTGCCAGCTCACCCTCGGGACAGGGTGTGGAAAAACTGTTTTTT.